The clone carrying this T cell receptor beta chain turned up a few times. Its antigen remains unidentified. The data were taken from a study of beta chain features in type 1 diabetes. Findings and limits, study-wide: Across all four CD4+ subsets, people with type 1 diabetes showed modestly shorter TCRB CDR3s.

The CDR3 is 15 amino acids. Per the germline V gene, CDR1 is KGHSH and CDR2 is LQKENI. The V end lost 5 bases, the J end lost 3 bases, and 15 bases lay between the germline ends. The whole isolated RNA underwent reverse transcription, so sequencing captured expressed TCRB transcripts. Repertoires were generated with immunoSEQ multiplex PCR, while TCRdb's copy carries only in-frame clones and drops some. Here the sample spans about 370,000 clones, 8.5% to 10% being singletons. The receptor was derived from a man younger than 40 with type 1 diabetes. The V and J genes are TRBV18 and TRBJ2-3, with D uncertain. Input material: central memory CD4+ T cells from blood. The CDR3 region is CASSRSRARTDTQYF. Here the CDR3 DNA reads TGTGCCAGCTCAAGATCACGGGCCAGAACAGATACGCAGTATTTT.